This T cell receptor (beta chain) was recorded in a study of T cell responses to AZD1222 COVID-19 vaccine. Study background: Pooling of second doses given at about 4 or about 12 weeks was done. The study's findings and limits: In all cases, repertoires were sampled only after the peak T cell response. Most donors were white British and more were female, and clonal diversity was possibly underestimated.

From germline, CDR1 is SGDLS and CDR2 YYNGEE. V was trimmed by 2 bases and J by 4 bases, leaving 13 bases between them. The CDR3 sequence is 14 residues long. Comment on this clone: The antigen is not known.

The data were produced by immunoSEQ multiplex PCR, yet TCRdb's version contains in-frame clones alone and is incomplete. Counted here are 95,000 to 110,000 clones, approximately 88% occurring once; the ten biggest clones make up approximately 7%. Specimen: peripheral blood, collected on day 0 of AZD1222 vaccination. The chain couples TRBV9 to TRBJ2-7, with D maybe TRBD2 (6 bases). This receptor was taken from an adult in good health. The CDR3 spells CASSVDSRGYEQYF. The CDR3 nucleotides are TGTGCCAGCAGCGTCGACAGTCGGGGGTACGAGCAGTACTTC.